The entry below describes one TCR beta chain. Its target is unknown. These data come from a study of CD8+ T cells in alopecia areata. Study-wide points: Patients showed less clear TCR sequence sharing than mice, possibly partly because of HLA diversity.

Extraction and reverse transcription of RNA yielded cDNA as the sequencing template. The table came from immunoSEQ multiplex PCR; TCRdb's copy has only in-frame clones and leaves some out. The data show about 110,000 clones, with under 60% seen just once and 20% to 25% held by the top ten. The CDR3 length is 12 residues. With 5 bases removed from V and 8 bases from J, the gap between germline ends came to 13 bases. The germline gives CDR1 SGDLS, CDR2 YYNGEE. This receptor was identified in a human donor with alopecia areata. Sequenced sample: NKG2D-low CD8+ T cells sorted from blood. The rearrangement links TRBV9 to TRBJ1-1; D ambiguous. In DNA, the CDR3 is TGTGCCAGCAGTGAGGTTGATAAGGAAGCTTTCTTT. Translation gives CASSEVDKEAFF.